The following is a T cell receptor beta chain sequence with its context. Its antigen is currently unknown. The sample comes from a study of Ad26.COV2.S vaccination and SARS-CoV-2 variants. Treatment described: some 20 received Ad26.COV2.S at low or high dose, single or two shots; 5 received placebo; per-sample allocation not given. The samples were gathered on day 63 after the first injection of vaccine or placebo. V was pared by 6 bases and J by 1 base, with 5 bases of the junction left unmatched. The germline CDR1 and CDR2 sequences are MNHEY and SVGAGI. The CDR3 covers 15 residues. General study points: Those who received the vaccine showed greater spike-specific TCR breadth than those given placebo. Vaccine and placebo recipients had similar non-spike TCR breadth.

TCRdb's copy holds only in-frame clones and misses some; the assay was immunoSEQ multiplex PCR. Of roughly 680,000 clones listed, about 89% are singletons. This specimen was peripheral blood, taken in a trial of Ad26.COV2.S vaccine versus placebo. This chain uses TRBV6-5 with TRBJ2-2; 7 nucleotides align to TRBD1. The sequence was collected from a person between 18 and 60 years old who received the Ad26.COV2.S COVID-19 vaccine or a placebo. The CDR3 sequence: CASRSRDRNTGELFF. CDR3 nucleotide sequence: TGTGCCAGCAGGTCCCGGGACAGGAACACCGGGGAGCTGTTTTTT.